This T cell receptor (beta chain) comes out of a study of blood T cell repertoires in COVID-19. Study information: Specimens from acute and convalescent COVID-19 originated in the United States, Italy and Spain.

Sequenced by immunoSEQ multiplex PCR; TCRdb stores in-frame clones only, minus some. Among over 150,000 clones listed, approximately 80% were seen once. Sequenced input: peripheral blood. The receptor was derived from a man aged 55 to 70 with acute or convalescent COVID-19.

In DNA form, the CDR3 reads TGTGCCAGCAGCCAATTCGGAATAGGGGGCGCCGAGAGCTCTGGGGCCAACGTCCTGACTTTC. This codes for CASSQFGIGGAESSGANVLTF. The chain links TRBV3-1 (or the pseudogene TRBV3-2) to TRBJ2-6; 7 positions agree with TRBD1. V dropped 2 bases and J dropped 0; count of bases not matched to a gene: 16. CDR3 length: 21 amino acids. CDR1 is LGHDT and CDR2 is YNNKEL in the germline V gene (reference sequence).